A selection of T cell receptor beta chains follows, all from one sample in a study of a mutant IDH1 vaccine in newly diagnosed glioma. TCRdb's table, derived via immunoSEQ multiplex PCR, lists solely in-frame clones and lacks some. In the table there are tens of thousands of clones, around 83% of which are singletons. These receptors have no known antigen. Sequenced material: PBMCs, taken from a glioma patient whose treatment included an IDH1 peptide vaccine. The receptors originated from a woman aged 50 to 60 with glioma. CDR3s include the opening cysteine and the closing phenylalanine or tryptophan. A D gene is named only where the DNA matches it firmly. The size field is filled for only some rows; it gives once, few, many or a size class.

J gene,V gene,D gene,clone size,CDR3 DNA,CDR3 protein
TRBJ1-4,TRBV9,TRBD1,.,TGTGCCAGCAGAGGACAGGGGTTGGGTGAAAAACTGTTTTTT,CASRGQGLGEKLFF
TRBJ1-4,TRBV9,.,.,TGTGCCAGCAGCCTGTCCCCGGGGGCAACTAATGAAAAACTGTTTTTT,CASSLSPGATNEKLFF
TRBJ2-3,TRBV10-3,TRBD2,.,TGTGCCATCAGGCTCGGGACTAGCGGGAGCCTTAGCACAGATACGCAGTATTTT,CAIRLGTSGSLSTDTQYF
TRBJ2-3,TRBV29-1,.,.,TGCAGCGTGCCCCAAGTGGGGAGGACAGATACGCAGTATTTT,CSVPQVGRTDTQYF
TRBJ2-5,TRBV10-2,.,.,TGCGCCAGCAGTGCTGGAGAGCAGTACTTC,CASSAGEQYF
TRBJ1-6,TRBV4-1,.,.,TGCGCCAGCAGCCAAGATTCGAGGGGCTCCTATAATTCACCCCTCCACTTT,CASSQDSRGSYNSPLHF
TRBJ2-7,TRBV6-6,TRBD2,.,TGTGCCACTCTAGCGGGGAGCTCCTACGAGCAGTACTTC,CATLAGSSYEQYF
TRBJ2-7,TRBV28,TRBD2,.,TGTGCCAGCAGCAGTACTAGCGAGGGCTCCTACGAGCAGTACTTC,CASSSTSEGSYEQYF
TRBJ1-1,TRBV18,.,once,TGTGCCAGCTCACAAGCCGGGGAGGGGAGAGGCGCTTTCTTT,CASSQAGEGRGAFF
TRBJ2-1,TRBV15,TRBD1,.,TGTGCCACCAGCCGGGACAGGGTTTCCGATGAGCAGTTCTTC,CATSRDRVSDEQFF
TRBJ2-7,TRBV19,TRBD1,.,TGTGCCACCTCAAAGGACAGGGTCTCCTACGAGCAGTACTTC,CATSKDRVSYEQYF
TRBJ2-1,TRBV10-3,.,.,TGTGCCATCAGTACCACGGCGGGAACGAGAAATGAGCAGTTCTTC,CAISTTAGTRNEQFF
TRBJ1-1,TRBV7-2,.,.,TGTGCCAGCAGCCGGACCCCGTCGAACACTGAAGCTTTCTTT,CASSRTPSNTEAFF
TRBJ2-1,TRBV4-1,.,.,TGCGCCAGCAGCCTGATAGGGAGCAATGAGCAGTTCTTC,CASSLIGSNEQFF
TRBJ2-7,TRBV28,.,.,TGTGCCAGCAGACTAACAGGTTACGAGCAGTACTTC,CASRLTGYEQYF
TRBJ2-2,TRBV29-1,.,.,TGCAGCGTGGATGGCAGGGGAGGGACCGGGGAGCTGTTTTTT,CSVDGRGGTGELFF
TRBJ1-2,TRBV28,.,.,TGTGCCAGCAATCGGGGGGAGTATGGCTACACCTTC,CASNRGEYGYTF
TRBJ2-1,TRBV9,.,.,TGTGCCAGCAGCTCTAGGCTCATAGTGGGCGGACACAATGAGCAGTTCTTC,CASSSRLIVGGHNEQFF
TRBJ2-7,TRBV7-2,TRBD2,.,TGTGCCAGCAGCTCCGCGACCGGGACTAGCTTCGAGCAGTACTTC,CASSSATGTSFEQYF
TRBJ1-2,TRBV28,TRBD1,.,TGTGCCAGCAGGGACAGGGTTAACTATGGCTACACCTTC,CASRDRVNYGYTF
TRBJ2-1,TRBV10-1,TRBD1,once,TGCGCCAGCAGCCAGGGACAGCCCTACAATGAGCAGTTCTTC,CASSQGQPYNEQFF
TRBJ1-1,TRBV29-1,TRBD1,few,TGCAGCGTTCCATCACAGGGGACCATGAACACTGAAGCTTTCTTT,CSVPSQGTMNTEAFF
TRBJ1-5,TRBV19,.,.,TGTGCCAGTAGTATAAACCCCCCGACAGTTAGCAATCAGCCCCAGCATTTT,CASSINPPTVSNQPQHF
TRBJ2-7,TRBV29-1,.,.,TGCAGCGTCGGGGTGCCCGGCGAGCAGTACTTC,CSVGVPGEQYF
TRBJ1-5,TRBV7-2,.,.,TGTGCCAGCAGCTTAAGTGGGCAGCTCAATCAGCCCCAGCATTTT,CASSLSGQLNQPQHF
TRBJ1-2,TRBV29-1,.,.,TGCAGCGTTGACACAGGCTACACCTTC,CSVDTGYTF
TRBJ1-4,TRBV5-1,.,.,TGCGCCAGCAGCTTGAGTCCAGGGAAAGAACCGGTAAAACTGTTTTTT,CASSLSPGKEPVKLFF
TRBJ1-2,TRBV30,.,.,TGTGCCTCCCCTGGGGGACCGTATGGCTACACCTTC,CASPGGPYGYTF
TRBJ1-5,TRBV6-1,.,few,TGTGCCAGCAGTGACTCTTTGGCAGGGGTTGAGCCCCAGCATTTT,CASSDSLAGVEPQHF
TRBJ1-5,TRBV6-6,TRBD1,.,TGTGCCAGCAGTTACTCGGACAGGGCTCAGCCCCAGCATTTT,CASSYSDRAQPQHF
TRBJ2-3,TRBV28,.,.,TGTGCCAGCAGTTTGGGCGGGGAAGGGGCCCAAGATACGCAGTATTTT,CASSLGGEGAQDTQYF
TRBJ2-7,TRBV27,TRBD2,.,TGTGCCAGCAGTTTCTCCTTCGGACTAGCGGCCTACGAGCAGTACTTC,CASSFSFGLAAYEQYF
TRBJ1-6,TRBV15,.,.,TGTGCCACCAGCAGCGACCTTTTCCCTAAACGGGGGTCCTATAATTCACCCCTCCACTTT,CATSSDLFPKRGSYNSPLHF
TRBJ2-2,TRBV28,.,.,TGTGCCAGCCAGGGGCCCGGGGAGCTGTTTTTT,CASQGPGELFF
TRBJ2-2,TRBV5-1,.,.,TGCGCCAGCAGCTTGGCTCCCGGGACCGCGAACACCGGGGAGCTGTTTTTT,CASSLAPGTANTGELFF
TRBJ2-7,TRBV7-9,.,.,TGTGCCAGCAGCTTAGGGCAGGGTGACTACGAGCAGTACTTC,CASSLGQGDYEQYF
TRBJ2-6,TRBV28,.,.,TGTGCCAGCAGTTTATGGGGGTCTGGGGCCAACGTCCTGACTTTC,CASSLWGSGANVLTF
TRBJ1-4,TRBV9,.,.,TGTGCCAGCTCCTCTGGGAGTGCCGCAACTAATGAAAAACTGTTTTTT,CASSSGSAATNEKLFF
TRBJ1-1,TRBV7-9,.,.,TGTGCCAGCAGCCACCCGATGAATATGAACACTGAAGCTTTCTTT,CASSHPMNMNTEAFF
TRBJ1-4,TRBV19,TRBD1,once,TGTGCCAGCCGGGACAGGGAAAGGGAAAAACTGTTTTTT,CASRDREREKLFF
TRBJ2-1,TRBV2,.,.,TGTGCCAGCTCCGGTCAAAATGAGCAGTTCTTC,CASSGQNEQFF
TRBJ1-3,TRBV6-6,.,.,TGTGCCAGCAGTCTAGGGAGGTTCGGAAACACCATATATTTT,CASSLGRFGNTIYF
TRBJ1-6,TRBV13,.,.,TGTGCCAGCAGCTTAAGGGGAAATTCACCCCTCCACTTT,CASSLRGNSPLHF
TRBJ2-4,TRBV5-4,.,.,TGTGCCAGCAGCGGGGTAGCCAAAAACATTCAGTACTTC,CASSGVAKNIQYF
TRBJ1-2,TRBV7-2,.,.,TGTGCCAGCAGCTTAGGCCAGGCAGGGGACTATGGCTACACCTTC,CASSLGQAGDYGYTF
TRBJ2-2,TRBV27,.,.,TGTGCCAGCAGTTTATCGAACACCGGGGAGCTGTTTTTT,CASSLSNTGELFF
TRBJ1-2,TRBV14,.,.,TGTGCCAGCAGCCGGGGGTGGGCCTATGGCTACACCTTC,CASSRGWAYGYTF
TRBJ2-1,TRBV6-5,TRBD2,once,TGTGCCAGCAGCCCGGGACTAGCTGATTACAATGAGCAGTTCTTC,CASSPGLADYNEQFF
TRBJ2-1,TRBV19,TRBD2,.,TGTGCCAGTAGTAGACTAGCGGGGGGGCAGCAGTTCTTC,CASSRLAGGQQFF
TRBJ1-3,TRBV6-6,.,.,TGTGCCAGCAGTTACGGGGAGGCTGGAAACACCATATATTTT,CASSYGEAGNTIYF
TRBJ2-7,TRBV7-9,.,.,TGTGCCAGCAGCCTCAGCGGGCTTGCCTACGAGCAGTACTTC,CASSLSGLAYEQYF
TRBJ2-7,TRBV29-1,TRBD1,.,TGCAGCGCTAGGGGCACAGGGGCAACCTACGAGCAGTACTTC,CSARGTGATYEQYF